This entry features one TCR beta chain sequence. Its antigen remains unidentified. This CDR3 contains 17 residues. The germline gives CDR1 GTSNPN, CDR2 SVGIG (reference sequence). Trimming at V came to 4 bases and at J to 0 bases, leaving 12 bases not matched to a gene. The data were obtained in a study of OX40 agonist ivuxolimab in advanced cancers. Study summary: Under the entry rules, prior anti-PD-1, anti-PD-L1 or anti-CTLA-4 therapy was allowed, and around 36% had some. Study-wide results and limits: Among the nonresponders, some also had low normalized T-cell clonal expansion. Expanded peripheral T cells had an undetermined antigen specificity.

Sequencing was performed with immunoSEQ multiplex PCR; in TCRdb, only in-frame clones are kept and a portion is missing. The data hold about 68,000 clones, with 85% to 95% observed a single time. Patients who had autoimmune disease history or got systemic immunosuppression were left out. The V call is TRBV30, the J call TRBJ1-2; 9 bases are a match to TRBD1. The sequence was obtained from an adult with an advanced solid tumor such as melanoma, head and neck, liver or kidney cancer. The specimen was CD4+ or CD8+ T cells sorted from blood, collected in a trial of the OX40 agonist ivuxolimab. CDR3 nucleotide sequence: TGTGCCTGGACCCCGGGACAGGGACTATCTACTAACTATGGCTACACCTTC. It specifies CAWTPGQGLSTNYGYTF.